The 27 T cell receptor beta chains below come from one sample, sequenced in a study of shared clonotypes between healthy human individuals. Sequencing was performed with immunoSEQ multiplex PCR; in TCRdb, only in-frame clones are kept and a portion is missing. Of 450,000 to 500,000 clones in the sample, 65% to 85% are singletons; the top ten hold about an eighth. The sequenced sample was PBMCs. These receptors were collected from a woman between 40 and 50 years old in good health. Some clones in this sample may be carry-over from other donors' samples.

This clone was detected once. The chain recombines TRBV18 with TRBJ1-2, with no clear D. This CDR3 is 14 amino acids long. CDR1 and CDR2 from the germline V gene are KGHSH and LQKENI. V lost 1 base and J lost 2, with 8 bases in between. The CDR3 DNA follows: TGTGCCAGCTCACCACGTACGGGGAACTATGGCTACACCTTC. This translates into CASSPRTGNYGYTF.

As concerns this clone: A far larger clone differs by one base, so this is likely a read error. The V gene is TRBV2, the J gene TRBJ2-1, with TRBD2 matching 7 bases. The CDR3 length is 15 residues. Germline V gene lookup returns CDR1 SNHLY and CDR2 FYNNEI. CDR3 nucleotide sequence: TGTGCCAGCAGTGAGGCGGGAGTTTTCCACAATGAGCGGTTCTTC. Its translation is CASSEAGVFHNERFF. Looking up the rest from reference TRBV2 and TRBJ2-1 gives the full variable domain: EPEVTQTPSHQVTQMGQEVILRCVPISNHLYFYWYRQILGQKVEFLVSFYNNEISEKSEIFDDQFSVERPDGSNFTLKIRSTKLEDSAMYFCASSEAGVFHNERFFGPGTRLTVL.

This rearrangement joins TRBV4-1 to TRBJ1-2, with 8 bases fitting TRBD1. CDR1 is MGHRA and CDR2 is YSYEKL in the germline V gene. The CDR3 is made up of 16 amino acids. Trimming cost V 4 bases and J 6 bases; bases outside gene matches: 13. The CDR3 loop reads CASSPGWTGRLHGYTF. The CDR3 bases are TGCGCCAGCAGCCCTGGCTGGACAGGGAGGCTTCATGGCTACACCTTC.

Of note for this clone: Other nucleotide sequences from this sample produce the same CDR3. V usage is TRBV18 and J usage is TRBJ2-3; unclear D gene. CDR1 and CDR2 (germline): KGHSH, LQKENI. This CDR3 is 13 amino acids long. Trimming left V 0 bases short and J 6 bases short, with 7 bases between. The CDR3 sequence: CASSPPSADTQYF. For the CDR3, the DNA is TGTGCCAGCTCACCACCCTCGGCGGATACGCAGTATTTT. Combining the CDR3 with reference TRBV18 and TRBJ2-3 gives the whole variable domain NAGVMQNPRHLVRRRGQEARLRCSPMKGHSHVYWYRQLPEEGLKFMVYLQKENIIDESGMPKERFSAEFPKEGPSILRIQQVVRGDSAAYFCASSPPSADTQYFGPGTRLTVL.

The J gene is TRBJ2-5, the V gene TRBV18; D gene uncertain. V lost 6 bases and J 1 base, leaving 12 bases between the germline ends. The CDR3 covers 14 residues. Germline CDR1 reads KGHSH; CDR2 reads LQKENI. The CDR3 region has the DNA TGTGCCAGCTCCCCTATTAATTTCCAAGAGACCCAGTACTTC. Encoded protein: CASSPINFQETQYF.

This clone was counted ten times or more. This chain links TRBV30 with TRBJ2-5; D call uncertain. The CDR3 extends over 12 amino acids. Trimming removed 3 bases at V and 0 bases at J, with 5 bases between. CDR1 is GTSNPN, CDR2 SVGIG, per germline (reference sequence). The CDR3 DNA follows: TGTGCCTGGAGAACGGACCAAGAGACCCAGTACTTC. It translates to CAWRTDQETQYF.

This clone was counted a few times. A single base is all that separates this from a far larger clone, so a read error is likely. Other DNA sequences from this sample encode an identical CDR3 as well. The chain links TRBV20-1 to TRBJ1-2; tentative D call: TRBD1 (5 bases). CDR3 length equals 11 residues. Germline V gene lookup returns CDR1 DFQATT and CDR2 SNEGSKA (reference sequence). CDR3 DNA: TGCAGTGCTGAAGGGGAGCGACGCTACACCTTT. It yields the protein CSAEGERRYTF.

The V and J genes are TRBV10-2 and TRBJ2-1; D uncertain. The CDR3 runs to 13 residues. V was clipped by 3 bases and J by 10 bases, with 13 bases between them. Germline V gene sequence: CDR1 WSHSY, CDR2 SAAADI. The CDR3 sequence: CASSDTVGWEQFF. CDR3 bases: TGCGCCAGCAGTGATACTGTGGGATGGGAGCAGTTCTTC.

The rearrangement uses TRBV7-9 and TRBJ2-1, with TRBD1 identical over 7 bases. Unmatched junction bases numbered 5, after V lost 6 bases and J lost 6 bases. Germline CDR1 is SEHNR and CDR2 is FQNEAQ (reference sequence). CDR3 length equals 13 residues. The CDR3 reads CASRLTGSNEQFF. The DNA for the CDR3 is TGTGCCAGCAGATTGACAGGGTCCAATGAGCAGTTCTTC.

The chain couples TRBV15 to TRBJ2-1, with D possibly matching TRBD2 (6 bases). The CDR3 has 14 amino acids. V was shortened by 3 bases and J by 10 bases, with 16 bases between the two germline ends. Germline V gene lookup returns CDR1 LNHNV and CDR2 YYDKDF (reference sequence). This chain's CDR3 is CATSRGGASAEQFF. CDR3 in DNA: TGTGCCACCAGCAGGGGGGGAGCTAGCGCCGAGCAGTTCTTC.

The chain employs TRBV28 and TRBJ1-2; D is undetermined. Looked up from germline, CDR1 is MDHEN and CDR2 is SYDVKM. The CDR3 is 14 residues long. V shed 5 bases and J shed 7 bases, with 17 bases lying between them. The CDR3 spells CASSPAETRSGYTF. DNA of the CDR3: TGTGCCAGCAGTCCGGCGGAGACAAGGTCTGGCTACACCTTC.

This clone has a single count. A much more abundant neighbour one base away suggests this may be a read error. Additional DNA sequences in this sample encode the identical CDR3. The CDR3 sequence: CASRKDYHSYNEQFF. The CDR3 region has the DNA TGTGCCAGCAGGAAGGACTACCATTCCTACAATGAGCAGTTCTTC. The chain has TRBV27 and TRBJ2-1, with a weak D call TRBD2 (6 bases). Trimming left V 6 bases short and J 1 base short, with 13 bases between. CDR1 is MNHEY and CDR2 is SMNVEV in the germline V gene (reference sequence). The CDR3 runs to 15 residues.

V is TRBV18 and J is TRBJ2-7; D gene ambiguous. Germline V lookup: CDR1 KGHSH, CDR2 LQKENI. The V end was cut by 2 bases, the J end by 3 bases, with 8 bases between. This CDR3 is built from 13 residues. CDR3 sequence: CASSPAADYEQYF. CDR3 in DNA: TGTGCCAGCTCACCAGCGGCCGACTACGAGCAGTACTTC.

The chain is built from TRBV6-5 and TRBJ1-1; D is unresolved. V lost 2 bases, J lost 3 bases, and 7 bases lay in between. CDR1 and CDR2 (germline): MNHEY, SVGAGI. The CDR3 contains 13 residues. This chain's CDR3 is CASSYQTDTEAFF. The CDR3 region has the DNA TGTGCCAGCAGTTACCAGACCGACACTGAAGCTTTCTTT.

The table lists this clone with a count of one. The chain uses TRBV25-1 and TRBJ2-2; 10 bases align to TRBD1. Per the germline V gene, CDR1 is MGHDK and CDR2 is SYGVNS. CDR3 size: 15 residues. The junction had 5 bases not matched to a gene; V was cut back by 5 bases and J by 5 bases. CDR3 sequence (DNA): TGTGCCAGCAGTCCCGACAGGGGGCGTACCGGGGAGCTGTTTTTT. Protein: CASSPDRGRTGELFF.

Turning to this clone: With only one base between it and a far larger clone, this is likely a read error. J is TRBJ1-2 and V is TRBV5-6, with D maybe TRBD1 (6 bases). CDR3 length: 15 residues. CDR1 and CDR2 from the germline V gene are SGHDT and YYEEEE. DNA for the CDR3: TGTGCCGGCAGCCGTGAGACCAGGGGAGTCTATGGCTACACCTTC. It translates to CAGSRETRGVYGYTF. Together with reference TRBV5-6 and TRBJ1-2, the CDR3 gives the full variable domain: DAGVTQSPTHLIKTRGQQVTLRCSPKSGHDTVSWYQQALGQGPQFIFQYYEEEERQRGNFPDRFSGHQFPNYSSELNVNALLLGDSALYLCAGSRETRGVYGYTFGSGTRLTVV.

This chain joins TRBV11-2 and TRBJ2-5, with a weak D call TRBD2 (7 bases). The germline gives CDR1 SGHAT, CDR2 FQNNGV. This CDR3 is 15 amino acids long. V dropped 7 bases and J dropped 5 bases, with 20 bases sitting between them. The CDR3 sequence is CASTDGGGSFETQYF. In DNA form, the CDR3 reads TGTGCCAGCACCGATGGGGGCGGGAGTTTTGAGACCCAGTACTTC.

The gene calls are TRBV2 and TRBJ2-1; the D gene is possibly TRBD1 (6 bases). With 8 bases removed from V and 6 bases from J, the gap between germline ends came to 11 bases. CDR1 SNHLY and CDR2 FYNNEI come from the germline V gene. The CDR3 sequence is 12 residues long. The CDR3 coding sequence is TGTGCCAGCGGGGGCGAAGCCAATGAGCAGTTCTTC. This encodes CASGGEANEQFF.

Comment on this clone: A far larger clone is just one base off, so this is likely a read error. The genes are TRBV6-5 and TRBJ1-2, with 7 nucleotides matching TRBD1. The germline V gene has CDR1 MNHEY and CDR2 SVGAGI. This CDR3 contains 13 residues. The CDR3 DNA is TGTGACAGCAGTTATAGCAGGGGGAATGGCTACACCTTC. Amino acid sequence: CDSSYSRGNGYTF.

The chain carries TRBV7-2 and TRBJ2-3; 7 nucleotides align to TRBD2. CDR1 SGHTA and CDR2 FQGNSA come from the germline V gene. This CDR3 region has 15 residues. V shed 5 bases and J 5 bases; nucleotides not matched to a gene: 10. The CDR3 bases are TGTGCCAGCAGCCCCCAAAGCGGGAAGTTAGATACGCAGTATTTT. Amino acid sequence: CASSPQSGKLDTQYF.

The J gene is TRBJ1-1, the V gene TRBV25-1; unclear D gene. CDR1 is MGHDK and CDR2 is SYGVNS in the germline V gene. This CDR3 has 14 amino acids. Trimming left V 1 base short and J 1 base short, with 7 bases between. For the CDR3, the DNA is TGTGCCAGCAGTGAATTCGGGGAGAACACTGAAGCTTTCTTT. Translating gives CASSEFGENTEAFF.

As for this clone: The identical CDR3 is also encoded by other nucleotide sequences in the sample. CDR3 coding DNA: TGCGCCAGCAGCTTGGAAGGCGGTGACAATCAGCCCCAGCATTTT. Translated: CASSLEGGDNQPQHF. The chain joins TRBV5-1 to TRBJ1-5; the D is unclear. From germline, CDR1 is SGHRS and CDR2 YFSETQ. The length of the CDR3 is 15 residues. The V end was cut by 0 bases, the J end by 3 bases, with 10 bases between.

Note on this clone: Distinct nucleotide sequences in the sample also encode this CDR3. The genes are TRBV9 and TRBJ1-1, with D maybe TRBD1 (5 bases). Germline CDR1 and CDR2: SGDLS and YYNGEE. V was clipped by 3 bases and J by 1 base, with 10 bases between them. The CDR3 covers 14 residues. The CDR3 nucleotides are TGTGCCAGCAGCGCCGGGACGGCGAACACTGAAGCTTTCTTT. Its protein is CASSAGTANTEAFF. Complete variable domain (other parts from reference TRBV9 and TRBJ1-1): DSGVTQTPKHLITATGQRVTLRCSPRSGDLSVYWYQQSLDQGLQFLIQYYNGEERAKGNILERFSAQQFPDLHSELNLSSLELGDSALYFCASSAGTANTEAFFGQGTRLTVV.

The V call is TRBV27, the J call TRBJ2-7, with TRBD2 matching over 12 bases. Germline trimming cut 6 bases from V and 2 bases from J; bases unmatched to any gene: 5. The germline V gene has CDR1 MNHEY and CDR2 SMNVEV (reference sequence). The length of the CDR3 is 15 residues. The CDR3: CASSDGLAGTYEQYF. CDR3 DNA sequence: TGTGCCAGCAGCGATGGACTAGCGGGAACCTACGAGCAGTACTTC.

CDR3 sequence: CAISPGTVETQYF. CDR3 DNA sequence: TGTGCCATCAGCCCCGGGACAGTAGAGACCCAGTACTTC. The genes are TRBV10-3 and TRBJ2-5; TRBD1 agrees at 7 bases. CDR1 is ENHRY and CDR2 is SYGVKD in the germline V gene. This CDR3 region has 13 residues. V lost 6 bases to trimming and J lost 4 bases; unmatched junction nucleotides: 5.

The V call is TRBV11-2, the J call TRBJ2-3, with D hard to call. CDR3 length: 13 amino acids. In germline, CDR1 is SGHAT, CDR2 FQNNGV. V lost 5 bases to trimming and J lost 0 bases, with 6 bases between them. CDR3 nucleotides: TGTGCCAGCAGCACCGGAAGCACAGATACGCAGTATTTT. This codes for CASSTGSTDTQYF.

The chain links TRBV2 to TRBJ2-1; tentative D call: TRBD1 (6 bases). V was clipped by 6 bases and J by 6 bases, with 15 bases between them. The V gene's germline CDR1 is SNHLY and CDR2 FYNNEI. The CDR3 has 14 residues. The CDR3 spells CASRRTADLNEQFF. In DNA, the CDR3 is TGTGCCAGCAGAAGGACAGCAGACCTCAATGAGCAGTTCTTC.